The TCR beta chain under discussion was sequenced for a study of PD-1 blockade in mismatch repair-deficient tumors. Study summary: Patients had over ten mismatch repair-deficient cancer types and were previously treated and progressing. General study results and limits: Rapid post-treatment expansion, then contraction, generally preceding radiologic response, marked tumor-resident clones.

Mismatch repair deficiency was confirmed in all patients, by PCR or immunohistochemistry. A word on this clone: Its antigen is as yet unknown.

Produced via immunoSEQ multiplex PCR; TCRdb's table is partial and in-frame only. The sample has tens of thousands of clones; 75% to 85% are singletons. J was trimmed by 7 bases and V by 4 bases; bases with no gene match: 12. The germline V gene encodes CDR1 SGHRS and CDR2 YFSETQ. The CDR3 has 16 residues. The sample in question was peripheral blood, obtained 12 weeks after starting pembrolizumab. V and J are TRBV5-1 and TRBJ1-4; 8 bases fit TRBD1. The TCR comes from an adult with mismatch repair-deficient cancer. The chain's CDR3 is CASSPNTGTGSEKLFF. In nucleotides, the CDR3 is TGCGCCAGCAGCCCCAACACCGGGACAGGATCTGAAAAACTGTTTTTT.